This T cell receptor beta chain was sequenced during a study of cytomegalovirus exposure and HLA in healthy donors. Points from the study as a whole: In a later analysis, first-cohort TCR clusters were found to tend to co-occur in the 120 validation repertoires. There were around 160 TCR beta chains listed as cytomegalovirus-associated. For cytomegalovirus status, the classifier reportedly gave diagnoses with high specificity and sensitivity. There were a few CMV-associated chains whose specificity for CMV antigens was confirmed in vitro.

Method: immunoSEQ multiplex PCR; TCRdb's copy keeps in-frame clones and lacks some. The sample records about 100,000 clones, approximately 85% being singletons. As regards this clone: Its antigen remains unknown.

V was clipped by 3 bases and J by 12 bases, with 9 bases between them. CDR1 and CDR2 from the germline V gene are MGHDK and SYGVNS. The CDR3 contains 11 residues. The rearrangement uses TRBV25-1 and TRBJ2-1; no firm D call. The receptor's source is a woman between 18 and 29 years old in good health and CMV-seronegative. The specimen sequenced was PBMCs. CDR3 in DNA: TGTGCCAGCAGTGATGTGGCTCGGCAGTTCTTC. It yields the protein CASSDVARQFF.